One and the same sample provided the 25 T cell receptor beta chains below, sequenced in a study of blood T cell repertoires in COVID-19. The method was immunoSEQ multiplex PCR; TCRdb's version includes in-frame clones alone and lacks a portion of them. The sample holds some 200,000 clones, 76% seen once. The sample was peripheral blood. The receptor source for this set is a woman between 50 and 59 years old with active or convalescent COVID-19.

The chain employs TRBV11-1 and TRBJ2-3, with TRBD1 matching over 10 bases. Per germline, CDR1 SGHAT and CDR2 FQDESV (reference sequence). V lost 4 bases to trimming and J lost 2 bases; unmatched junction nucleotides: 6. The CDR3 runs 16 residues. The CDR3 here is CASSSRTGGNTDTQYF. The CDR3 coding sequence is TGTGCCAGCAGCTCCCGGACAGGGGGTAACACAGATACGCAGTATTTT.

The chain carries TRBV7-2 and TRBJ1-3; D ambiguous. Germline V gene lookup returns CDR1 SGHTA and CDR2 FQGNSA. The CDR3 is made up of 16 amino acids. V was trimmed by 0 bases and J by 0 bases, leaving 9 bases between them. The CDR3 DNA reads as TGTGCCAGCAGCTTAGCAAGTCCGGGCTCTGGAAACACCATATATTTT. Residues: CASSLASPGSGNTIYF.

The rearrangement joins TRBV5-1 to TRBJ1-2; no reliable D call. V shed 0 bases and J shed 3 bases, with 9 bases lying between them. The CDR3 totals 14 residues. Germline lookup yields CDR1 SGHRS and CDR2 YFSETQ. The chain's CDR3 is CASSLDSAHYGYTF. The CDR3 DNA sequence: TGCGCCAGCAGCTTGGACAGTGCTCACTATGGCTACACCTTC.

This clone was recorded only once. This chain connects TRBV20-1 to TRBJ2-2; no definite D call. V lost 3 bases to trimming and J lost 5 bases, with 10 bases between them. CDR3 size: 13 residues. CDR1 is DFQATT and CDR2 is SNEGSKA in the germline V gene (reference sequence). The CDR3 DNA reads TGCAGTGCTAGTGTTGCGGATACCGGGGAGCTGTTTTTT. This codes for CSASVADTGELFF.

The CDR3 loop reads CASSPGQGGDTQYF. The DNA for the CDR3 is TGTGCCAGCAGCCCTGGACAGGGAGGAGATACGCAGTATTTT. V usage is TRBV7-2 and J usage is TRBJ2-3; 8 positions agree with TRBD1. The germline V gene encodes CDR1 SGHTA and CDR2 FQGNSA. Trimming took 5 bases from V and 5 from J; bases not matched to a gene: 6. This CDR3 spans 14 amino acids.

This rearrangement joins TRBV6-2 or TRBV6-3 to TRBJ2-5, with TRBD2 identical over 9 bases. Per the germline V gene, CDR1 is MNHEY and CDR2 is SVGEGT. The CDR3 has 15 residues. The V gene end was trimmed by 0 bases and the J gene end by 5 bases; junction bases not matched to a gene: 4. As DNA, the CDR3 is TGTGCCAGCAGTTACTCGAGTCTAGCGGGGGAGACCCAGTACTTC. Protein: CASSYSSLAGETQYF.

V gene TRBV10-2 combines with J gene TRBJ1-5, with D possibly being TRBD1 (6 bases). The CDR3 extends over 15 amino acids. CDR1 and CDR2 from the germline V gene are WSHSY and SAAADI. Trimming left V 3 bases short and J 3 bases short, with 12 bases between. The CDR3: CASSDVDRDNQPQHF. The DNA for the CDR3 is TGCGCCAGCAGTGATGTGGACAGAGACAATCAGCCCCAGCATTTT.

V usage is TRBV30 and J usage is TRBJ2-7; D not resolved. With 2 bases removed from V and 6 bases from J, the gap between germline ends came to 8 bases. The germline CDR1 and CDR2 sequences are GTSNPN and SVGIG (reference sequence). The CDR3 contains 11 residues. Here the CDR3 reads CAWSPAVEQYF. CDR3 bases: TGTGCCTGGAGTCCCGCGGTCGAGCAGTACTTC.

This chain links TRBV25-1 with TRBJ1-5; D gene unclear. The CDR3 has 14 residues. Deletions cut 5 bases from V and 4 bases from J, with 12 bases between. Germline V gene data show CDR1 as MGHDK and CDR2 as SYGVNS. CDR3 coding DNA: TGTGCCAGCAGTCTATCAACGGGGAATCAGCCCCAGCATTTT. Its protein is CASSLSTGNQPQHF.

The chain carries TRBV7-2 and TRBJ1-2, with 7 bases aligning to TRBD1. After removal of 0 bases from V and 4 bases from J, the junction contained 5 bases not matched to a gene. CDR1 and CDR2 from the germline V gene are SGHTA and FQGNSA. The CDR3 length is 15 residues. CDR3 sequence: CASSLASGQLYGYTF. The CDR3 nucleotides read TGTGCCAGCAGCTTAGCCTCGGGACAGCTCTATGGCTACACCTTC.

This sequence joins TRBV28 and TRBJ2-4; no firm D call. Trimming removed 7 bases from V and 0 bases from J, with 19 bases in between. This CDR3 has 17 residues. Germline assignment: CDR1 MDHEN and CDR2 SYDVKM. CDR3: CASKPPPQMLAKNIQYF. CDR3 nucleotide sequence: TGTGCCAGCAAACCCCCCCCACAGATGCTAGCCAAAAACATTCAGTACTTC.

This clone was seen a few times. This chain uses TRBV3-1 (or the pseudogene TRBV3-2) with TRBJ2-7; D call uncertain. V was clipped by 4 bases and J by 3 bases, with 13 bases between them. CDR1 is LGHDT, CDR2 YNNKEL, per germline (reference sequence). This CDR3 is built from 14 residues. CDR3 sequence reads: CASSRFASNYEQYF. In DNA form, the CDR3 reads TGTGCCAGCAGCCGCTTCGCGTCCAACTACGAGCAGTACTTC.

The V call is TRBV5-1, the J call TRBJ2-3, with 7 bases that match TRBD1. Per germline, CDR1 SGHRS and CDR2 YFSETQ. V shed 2 bases, J shed 2 bases, and the junction held 5 bases outside the gene matches. This CDR3 has 15 amino acids. CDR3: CASSLGGTVTDTQYF. Here the CDR3 DNA reads TGCGCCAGCAGCTTAGGGGGCACGGTCACAGATACGCAGTATTTT.

The chain couples TRBV7-3 to TRBJ2-1, with 11 bases aligning to TRBD2. The CDR3 is made up of 15 amino acids. Germline-derived CDR1 and CDR2 are SGHTA and FQGTGA. The junction had 7 bases not matched to a gene; V was cut back by 5 bases and J by 7 bases. The CDR3 is CASSKTSGKGNEQFF. The CDR3 DNA reads TGTGCCAGCAGCAAGACTAGCGGGAAAGGGAATGAGCAGTTCTTC.

This clone has more than one count but fewer than ten. The CDR3 DNA reads as TGTGCCAGCAGTACAGGCTCTGGAAACACCATATATTTT. Protein: CASSTGSGNTIYF. The rearrangement uses TRBV6-5 and TRBJ1-3; D is perhaps TRBD1 (5 bases). Germline CDR1 MNHEY, CDR2 SVGAGI. Trimming cost V 5 bases and J 0 bases, with 5 bases left between them. The CDR3 extends over 13 amino acids.

The V call is TRBV6-5, the J call TRBJ1-6; TRBD1 aligns across 8 bases. Trimming took 7 bases from V and 7 from J; bases not matched to a gene: 6. The germline V gene encodes CDR1 MNHEY and CDR2 SVGAGI. The CDR3 has 14 residues. For the CDR3, the DNA is TGTGCCAGCACCAGGACAGGGTTCAATTCACCCCTCCACTTT. Protein sequence: CASTRTGFNSPLHF.

The rearrangement joins TRBV24-1 to TRBJ2-3; D unclear. The V gene's germline CDR1 is KGHDR and CDR2 SFDVKD. V was cut by 4 bases and J by 3 bases, with 13 bases left in between. The CDR3 runs to 15 residues. CDR3 bases: TGTGCCACCAGTGAGAGGAAGATGAATACAGATACGCAGTATTTT. This codes for CATSERKMNTDTQYF.

In its sample, this clone was seen a few times. The rearrangement uses TRBV20-1 and TRBJ2-7, with a weak D call TRBD2 (5 bases). The CDR3 is 11 amino acids. Trimming took off 0 bases at V and 6 bases at J, with 6 bases between the two ends. Per germline, CDR1 DFQATT and CDR2 SNEGSKA (reference sequence). DNA for the CDR3: TGCAGTGCTAGAGAGGCGGGCGAGCAGTACTTC. Translation gives CSAREAGEQYF.

The V call is TRBV5-6, the J call TRBJ1-1, with D unresolved. V lost 2 bases and J lost 2, with 10 bases in between. Germline V gives CDR1 SGHDT, CDR2 YYEEEE. The CDR3 length is 14 residues. The CDR3 loop is CASSFGGRNTEAFF. The CDR3 DNA reads TGTGCCAGCAGCTTCGGTGGGCGAAACACTGAAGCTTTCTTT.

The chain carries TRBV5-1 and TRBJ2-1; TRBD2 agrees at 12 bases. Looked up from germline, CDR1 is SGHRS and CDR2 is YFSETQ. The CDR3 sequence is 16 residues long. The V segment lost 1 base and the J segment 4 bases; nucleotides outside the gene matches: 3. CDR3 in amino acids: CASSLSLAGGYNEQFF. CDR3 DNA sequence: TGCGCCAGCAGCTTGTCCCTAGCGGGAGGGTACAATGAGCAGTTCTTC.

CDR3 DNA: TGCAGTGCTAGTCTGGCGGGAGTGTTAAAAGAGACCCAGTACTTC. It codes for CSASLAGVLKETQYF. The rearrangement joins TRBV20-1 to TRBJ2-5; 7 positions match TRBD2. The CDR3 covers 15 residues. Trimming at V came to 3 bases and at J to 3 bases, leaving 10 bases not matched to a gene. The germline gives CDR1 DFQATT, CDR2 SNEGSKA (reference sequence).

This clone was seen once. The rearrangement uses TRBV6-2 or TRBV6-3 and TRBJ1-2, with 12 nucleotides matching TRBD1. V gave up 5 bases and J gave up 14 bases; unmatched junction bases: 9. Germline V CDR1 and CDR2: MNHEY, SVGEGT. This CDR3 contains 13 residues. The CDR3 sequence is CASSKGQGAPGTF. The CDR3 DNA reads TGTGCCAGCAGTAAGGGACAGGGGGCGCCGGGTACCTTC.

J is TRBJ1-3 and V is TRBV20-1, with D hard to call. Germline V gives CDR1 DFQATT, CDR2 SNEGSKA (reference sequence). This CDR3 is 13 amino acids long. Trimming removed 3 bases from V and 5 bases from J, with 11 bases in between. Here the CDR3 DNA reads TGCAGTGCTAGTGGGAGGTCGAGAAACACCATATATTTT. Residues: CSASGRSRNTIYF.

This chain uses TRBV7-2 with TRBJ2-5, with D perhaps TRBD2 (5 bases). The CDR3 consists of 17 residues. The germline V gene has CDR1 SGHTA and CDR2 FQGNSA. With 1 base removed from V and 2 bases from J, the gap between germline ends came to 17 bases. CDR3 sequence reads: CASSLGGVGASQETQYF. CDR3 in DNA: TGTGCCAGCAGCTTAGGTGGCGTGGGAGCGTCTCAAGAGACCCAGTACTTC.

J is TRBJ2-7 and V is TRBV7-2; 9 nucleotides agree with TRBD2. This CDR3 spans 16 amino acids. V gave up 4 bases and J gave up 0 bases; unmatched junction bases: 7. CDR1 and CDR2 (germline): SGHTA, FQGNSA. CDR3 region: CASSYGLAHSSYEQYF. The CDR3 region has the DNA TGTGCCAGCAGCTACGGACTAGCGCACAGCTCCTACGAGCAGTACTTC.